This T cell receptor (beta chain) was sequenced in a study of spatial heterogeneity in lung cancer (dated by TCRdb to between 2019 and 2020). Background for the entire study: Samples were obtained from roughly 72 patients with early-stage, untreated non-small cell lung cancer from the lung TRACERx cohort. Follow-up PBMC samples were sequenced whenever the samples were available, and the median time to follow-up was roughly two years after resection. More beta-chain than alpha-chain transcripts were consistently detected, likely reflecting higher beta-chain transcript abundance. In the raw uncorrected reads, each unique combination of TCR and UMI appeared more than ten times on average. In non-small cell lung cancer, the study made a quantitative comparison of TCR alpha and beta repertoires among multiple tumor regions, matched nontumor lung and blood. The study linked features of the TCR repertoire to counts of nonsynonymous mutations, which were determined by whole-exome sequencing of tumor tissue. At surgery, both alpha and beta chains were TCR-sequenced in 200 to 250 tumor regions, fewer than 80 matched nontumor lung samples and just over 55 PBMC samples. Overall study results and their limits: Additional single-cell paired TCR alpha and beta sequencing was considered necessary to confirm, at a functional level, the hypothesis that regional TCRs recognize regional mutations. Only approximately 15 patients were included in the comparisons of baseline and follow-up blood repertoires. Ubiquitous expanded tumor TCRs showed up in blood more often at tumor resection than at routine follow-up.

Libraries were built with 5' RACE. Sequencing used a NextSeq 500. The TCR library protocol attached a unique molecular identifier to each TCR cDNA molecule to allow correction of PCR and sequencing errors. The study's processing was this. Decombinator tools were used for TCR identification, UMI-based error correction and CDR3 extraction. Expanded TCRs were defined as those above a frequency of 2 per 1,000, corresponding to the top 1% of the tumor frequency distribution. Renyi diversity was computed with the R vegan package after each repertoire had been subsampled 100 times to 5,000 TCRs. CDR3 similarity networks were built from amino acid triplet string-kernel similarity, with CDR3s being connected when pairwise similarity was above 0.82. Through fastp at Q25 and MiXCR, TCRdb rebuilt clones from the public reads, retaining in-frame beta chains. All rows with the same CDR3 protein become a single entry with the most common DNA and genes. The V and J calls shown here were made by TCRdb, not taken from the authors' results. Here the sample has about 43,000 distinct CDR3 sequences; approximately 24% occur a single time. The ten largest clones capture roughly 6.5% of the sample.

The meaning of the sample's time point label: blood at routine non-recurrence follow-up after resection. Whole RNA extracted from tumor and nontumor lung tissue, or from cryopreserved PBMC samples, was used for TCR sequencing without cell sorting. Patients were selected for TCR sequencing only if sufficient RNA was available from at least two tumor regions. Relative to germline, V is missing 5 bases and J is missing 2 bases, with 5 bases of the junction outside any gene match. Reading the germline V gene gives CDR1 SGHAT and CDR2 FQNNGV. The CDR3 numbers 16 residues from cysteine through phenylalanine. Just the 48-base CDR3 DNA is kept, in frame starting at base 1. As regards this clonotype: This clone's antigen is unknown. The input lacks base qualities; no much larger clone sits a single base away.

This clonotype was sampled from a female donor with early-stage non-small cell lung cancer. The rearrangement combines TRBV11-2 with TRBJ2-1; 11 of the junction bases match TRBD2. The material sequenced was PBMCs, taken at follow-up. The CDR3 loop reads CASSEYSGGAYNEQFF. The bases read TGTGCCAGCAGCGAATATAGCGGGGGGGCCTACAATGAGCAGTTCTTC.